This record looks at one TCR beta chain sequence and its context. Its antigen is undetermined. This sample was included in a study of cytomegalovirus exposure and HLA in healthy donors. Overall study findings and caveats: There were some V segments, including TRBV6-2 and TRBV6-3, excluded as indistinguishable.

Germline values: CDR1 PRHDT, CDR2 FYEKMQ (reference sequence). This CDR3 contains 16 residues. V shed 1 base and J 11 bases; nucleotides not matched to a gene: 7. PCR used 60 Vbeta primers and 13 Jbeta primers. Only in-frame clones appear in the TCRdb table, and some are missing; sequencing was by immunoSEQ multiplex PCR. This sample has just over 85,000 clones; about 74% occur once, and the top ten carry roughly 3%. This clonotype originated in a middle-aged man in good health and CMV-seronegative. Sequencing was done on a sample of PBMCs. The V call is TRBV13, the J call TRBJ2-1; TRBD2 agrees at 14 bases. CDR3 sequence: CASSLVGLAGEKKQFF. CDR3 in DNA: TGTGCCAGCAGCTTAGTGGGACTAGCGGGGGAGAAGAAGCAGTTCTTC.